Presented here are 4 T cell receptor beta chains from one specimen sequenced in a study of shared clonotypes between healthy human individuals. TCRdb's copy holds only in-frame clones and misses some; the assay was immunoSEQ multiplex PCR. This table holds 550,000 to 800,000 clones, roughly 70% found once. The sequenced sample consisted of memory CD4+ T cells sorted from blood. The subset here: CD45RA-negative fraction. These receptors were obtained from a young woman in good health.

This chain joins TRBV28 and TRBJ1-1, with 7 bases that match TRBD1. The trim removed 5 bases at V and 7 bases at J, leaving 4 bases unmatched. The CDR3 totals 12 residues. CDR1 MDHEN and CDR2 SYDVKM come from the germline V gene. Here the CDR3 DNA reads TGTGCCAGCAGTGCGGACAGGCTTGAAGCTTTCTTT. This gives the protein CASSADRLEAFF.

This clone was counted a few times. The chain is built from TRBV19 and TRBJ1-5; TRBD1 matches at 7 bases. CDR3 size: 12 residues. Unmatched junction bases numbered 4, after V lost 8 bases and J lost 6 bases. Germline V gene lookup returns CDR1 LNHDA and CDR2 SQIVND (reference sequence). CDR3 amino acids: CASRQGGQPQHF. In DNA form, the CDR3 reads TGTGCCAGTCGACAGGGTGGTCAGCCCCAGCATTTT.

The chain has TRBV5-4 and TRBJ2-7, with D perhaps TRBD1 or TRBD2 (6 bases each). This CDR3 has 15 residues. The germline CDR1 and CDR2 sequences are SGHNT and YYREEE (reference sequence). The V gene lost 4 bases and the J gene lost 2 bases, with 16 bases spanning the gap. DNA of the CDR3: TGTGCCAGCAGCCCCCTCGGGGGCCGTACCTACGAGCAGTACTTC. This gives the protein CASSPLGGRTYEQYF.

The genes are TRBV27 and TRBJ2-3, with TRBD2 as a possible D gene (5 bases). The CDR3 covers 16 residues. With 1 base removed from V and 2 bases from J, the gap between germline ends came to 13 bases. In germline, CDR1 is MNHEY, CDR2 SMNVEV (reference sequence). CDR3 in DNA: TGTGCCAGCAGTTTATTGGGGTCAGCGGCCACAGATACGCAGTATTTT. Translated, it gives CASSLLGSAATDTQYF.